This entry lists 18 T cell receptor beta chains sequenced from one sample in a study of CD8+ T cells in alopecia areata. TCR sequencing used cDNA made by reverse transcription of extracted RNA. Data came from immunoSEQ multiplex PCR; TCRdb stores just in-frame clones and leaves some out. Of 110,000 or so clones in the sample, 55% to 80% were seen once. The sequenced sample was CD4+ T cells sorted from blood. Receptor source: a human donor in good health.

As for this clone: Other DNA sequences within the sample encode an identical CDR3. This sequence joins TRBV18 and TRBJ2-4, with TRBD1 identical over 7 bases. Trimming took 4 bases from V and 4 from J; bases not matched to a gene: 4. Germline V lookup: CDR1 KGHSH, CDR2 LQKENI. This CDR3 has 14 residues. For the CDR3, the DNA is TGTGCCAGCTCACGGGACAGACTAAAAAACATTCAGTACTTC. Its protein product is CASSRDRLKNIQYF.

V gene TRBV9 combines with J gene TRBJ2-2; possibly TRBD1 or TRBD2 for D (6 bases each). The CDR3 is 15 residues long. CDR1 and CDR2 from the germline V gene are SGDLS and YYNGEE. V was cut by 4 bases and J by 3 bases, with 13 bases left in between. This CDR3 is CASSMGGRHTGELFF. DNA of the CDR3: TGTGCCAGCAGCATGGGGGGCAGGCACACCGGGGAGCTGTTTTTT.

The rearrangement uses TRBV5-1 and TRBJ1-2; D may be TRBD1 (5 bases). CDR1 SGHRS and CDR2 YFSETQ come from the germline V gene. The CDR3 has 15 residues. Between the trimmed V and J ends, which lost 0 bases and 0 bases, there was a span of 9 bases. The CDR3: CASSLGGRANYGYTF. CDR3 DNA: TGCGCCAGCAGCTTGGGGGGACGCGCTAACTATGGCTACACCTTC.

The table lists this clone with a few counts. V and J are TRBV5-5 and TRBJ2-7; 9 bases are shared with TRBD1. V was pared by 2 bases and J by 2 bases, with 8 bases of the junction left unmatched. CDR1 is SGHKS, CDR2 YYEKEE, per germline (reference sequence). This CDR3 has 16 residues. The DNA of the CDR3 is TGTGCCAGCAGCTTCCTGGGACGGACAGGGGCCTACGAGCAGTACTTC. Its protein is CASSFLGRTGAYEQYF.

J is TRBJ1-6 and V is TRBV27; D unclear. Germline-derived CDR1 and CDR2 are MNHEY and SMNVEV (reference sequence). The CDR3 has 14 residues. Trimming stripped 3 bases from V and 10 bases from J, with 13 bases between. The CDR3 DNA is TGTGCCAGCAGTTTCGAATTCTGGGAATCACCCCTCCACTTT. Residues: CASSFEFWESPLHF.

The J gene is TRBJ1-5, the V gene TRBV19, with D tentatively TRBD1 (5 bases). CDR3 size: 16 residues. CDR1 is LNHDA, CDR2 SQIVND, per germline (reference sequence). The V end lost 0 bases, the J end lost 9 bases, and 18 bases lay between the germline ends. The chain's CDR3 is CASSIDLWQGARPQHF. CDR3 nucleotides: TGTGCCAGTAGTATAGATCTATGGCAGGGTGCACGGCCCCAGCATTTT.

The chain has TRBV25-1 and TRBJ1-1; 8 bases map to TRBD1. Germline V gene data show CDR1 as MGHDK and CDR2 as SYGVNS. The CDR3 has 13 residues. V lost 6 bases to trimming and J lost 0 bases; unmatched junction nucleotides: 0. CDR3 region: CASRTGVNTEAFF. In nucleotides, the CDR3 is TGTGCCAGCAGGACAGGGGTGAACACTGAAGCTTTCTTT. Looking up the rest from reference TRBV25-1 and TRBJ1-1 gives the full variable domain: EADIYQTPRYLVIGTGKKITLECSQTMGHDKMYWYQQDPGMELHLIHYSYGVNSTEKGDLSSESTVSRIRTEHFPLTLESARPSHTSQYLCASRTGVNTEAFFGQGTRLTVV.

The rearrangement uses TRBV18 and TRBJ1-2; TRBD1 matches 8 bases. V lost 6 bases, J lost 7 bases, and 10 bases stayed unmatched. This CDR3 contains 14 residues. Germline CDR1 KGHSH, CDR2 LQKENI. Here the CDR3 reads CASSLMDRDGGYTF. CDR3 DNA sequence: TGTGCCAGCTCTTTGATGGACAGGGATGGTGGCTACACCTTC.

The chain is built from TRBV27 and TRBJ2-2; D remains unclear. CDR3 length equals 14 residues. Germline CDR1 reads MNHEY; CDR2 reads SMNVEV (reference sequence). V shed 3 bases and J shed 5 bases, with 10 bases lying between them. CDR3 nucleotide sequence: TGTGCCAGCAGTTTCGGCAGTAGAACCGGGGAGCTGTTTTTT. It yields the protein CASSFGSRTGELFF.

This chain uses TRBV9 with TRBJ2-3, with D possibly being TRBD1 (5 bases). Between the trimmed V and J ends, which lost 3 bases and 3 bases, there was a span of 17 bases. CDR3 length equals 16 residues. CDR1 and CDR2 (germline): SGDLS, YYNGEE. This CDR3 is CASSAEAPTATDTQYF. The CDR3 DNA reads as TGTGCCAGCAGCGCCGAAGCCCCGACAGCGACAGATACGCAGTATTTT.

The CDR3: CSATKTVSSYNEQFF. The CDR3 DNA sequence: TGCAGCGCTACGAAAACCGTCAGCTCCTACAATGAGCAGTTCTTC. The chain combines TRBV29-1 with TRBJ2-1; no clear D gene. Trimming pared 7 bases from V and 0 bases from J, leaving 16 bases between. Per the germline V gene, CDR1 is SQVTM and CDR2 is ANQGSEA. This CDR3 has 15 residues.

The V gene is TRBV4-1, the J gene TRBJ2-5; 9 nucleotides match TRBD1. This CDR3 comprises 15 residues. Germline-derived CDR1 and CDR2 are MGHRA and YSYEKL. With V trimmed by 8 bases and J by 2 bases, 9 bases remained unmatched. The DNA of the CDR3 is TGCGCCAGCCGGAAGGGACAGGGTAATCAAGAGACCCAGTACTTC. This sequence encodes CASRKGQGNQETQYF.

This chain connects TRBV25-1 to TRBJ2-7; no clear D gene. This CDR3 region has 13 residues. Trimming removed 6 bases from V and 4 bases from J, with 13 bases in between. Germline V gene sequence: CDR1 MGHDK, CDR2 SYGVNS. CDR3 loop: CASRVTGSYEQYF. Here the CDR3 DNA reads TGTGCCAGCAGAGTCACCGGGTCTTACGAGCAGTACTTC.

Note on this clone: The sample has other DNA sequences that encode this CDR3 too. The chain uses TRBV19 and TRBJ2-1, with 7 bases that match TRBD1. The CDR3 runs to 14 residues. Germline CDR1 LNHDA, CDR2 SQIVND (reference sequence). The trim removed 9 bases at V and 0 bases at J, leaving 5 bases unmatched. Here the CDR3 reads CASTRDSSYNEQFF. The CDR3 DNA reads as TGTGCCAGCACCAGGGACAGCTCCTACAATGAGCAGTTCTTC.

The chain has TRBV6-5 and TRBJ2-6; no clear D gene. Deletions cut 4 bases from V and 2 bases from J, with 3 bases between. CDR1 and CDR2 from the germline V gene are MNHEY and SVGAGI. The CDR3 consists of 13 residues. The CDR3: CASSLAGANVLTF. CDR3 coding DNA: TGTGCCAGCAGTTTGGCTGGGGCCAACGTCCTGACTTTC.

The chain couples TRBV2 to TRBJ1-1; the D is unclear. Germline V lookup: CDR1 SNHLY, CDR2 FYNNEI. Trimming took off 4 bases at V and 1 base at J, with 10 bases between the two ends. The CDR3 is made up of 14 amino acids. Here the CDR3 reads CASSGPRRNTEAFF. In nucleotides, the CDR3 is TGTGCCAGCAGTGGGCCGCGAAGGAACACTGAAGCTTTCTTT.

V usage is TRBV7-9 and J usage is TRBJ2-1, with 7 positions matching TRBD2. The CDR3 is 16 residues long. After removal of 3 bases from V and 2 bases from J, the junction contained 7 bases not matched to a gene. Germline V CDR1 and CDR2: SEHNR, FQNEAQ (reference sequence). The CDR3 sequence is CASSLGAGETYNEQFF. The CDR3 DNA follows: TGTGCCAGCAGCTTGGGTGCGGGGGAAACCTACAATGAGCAGTTCTTC.

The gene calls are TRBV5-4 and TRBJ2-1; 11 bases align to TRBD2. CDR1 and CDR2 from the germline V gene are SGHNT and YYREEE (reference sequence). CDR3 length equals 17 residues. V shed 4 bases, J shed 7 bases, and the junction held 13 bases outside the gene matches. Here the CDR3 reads CASSLTWLAGGGNEQFF. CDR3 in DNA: TGTGCCAGCAGCCTCACCTGGCTAGCGGGGGGTGGGAATGAGCAGTTCTTC. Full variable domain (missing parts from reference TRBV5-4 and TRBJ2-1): ETGVTQSPTHLIKTRGQQVTLRCSSQSGHNTVSWYQQALGQGPQFIFQYYREEENGRGNFPPRFSGLQFPNYSSELNVNALELDDSALYLCASSLTWLAGGGNEQFFGPGTRLTVL.